Presented here are 13 T cell receptor beta chains from one specimen sequenced in a study of Ad26.COV2.S vaccination and SARS-CoV-2 variants. The data were produced by immunoSEQ multiplex PCR, yet TCRdb's version contains in-frame clones alone and is incomplete. The data contain around 350,000 clones, 85% of them singletons. Treatment noted: some 20 received Ad26.COV2.S at low or high dose, single or two shots; about 5 received placebo; per-sample allocation not given. Material that was analyzed had been drawn on day 63 after the first vaccine or placebo injection. The material was peripheral blood, obtained in a trial of Ad26.COV2.S vaccine versus placebo. The receptors come from a person aged 18 to 59 who received the Ad26.COV2.S COVID-19 vaccine or a placebo.

This clone was detected many times. This chain connects TRBV10-3 to TRBJ2-7; 7 bases align to TRBD1. Germline CDR1 is ENHRY and CDR2 is SYGVKD. V was pared by 7 bases and J by 2 bases, with 8 bases of the junction left unmatched. The CDR3 spans 14 residues. As DNA, the CDR3 is TGTGCCATCAACCCGACAGGGCCCCCCTACGAGCAGTACTTC. Its protein is CAINPTGPPYEQYF.

The genes are TRBV2 and TRBJ2-6; D not resolved. The CDR3 sequence is 17 residues long. V was cut by 5 bases and J by 0 bases, with 14 bases left in between. CDR1 is SNHLY, CDR2 FYNNEI, per germline. CDR3 protein: CASSPDGSSSGANVLTF. The CDR3 nucleotides are TGTGCCAGCAGTCCGGACGGCTCCAGCTCTGGGGCCAACGTCCTGACTTTC. Together with reference TRBV2 and TRBJ2-6, the CDR3 gives the full variable domain: EPEVTQTPSHQVTQMGQEVILRCVPISNHLYFYWYRQILGQKVEFLVSFYNNEISEKSEIFDDQFSVERPDGSNFTLKIRSTKLEDSAMYFCASSPDGSSSGANVLTFGAGSRLTVL.

V and J are TRBV7-2 and TRBJ1-3; 9 bases fit TRBD1. CDR1 SGHTA and CDR2 FQGNSA come from the germline V gene. Trimming took 5 bases from V and 6 from J; bases not matched to a gene: 8. This CDR3 has 15 amino acids. The chain's CDR3 is CASSIWTGAENTIYF. CDR3 bases: TGTGCCAGCAGCATCTGGACAGGGGCCGAAAACACCATATATTTT.

The chain links TRBV2 to TRBJ2-7, with D hard to call. Deletions cut 6 bases from V and 4 bases from J, with 13 bases between. The germline V gene has CDR1 SNHLY and CDR2 FYNNEI. This CDR3 is 13 amino acids long. The CDR3 DNA reads TGTGCCAGCAGGGCCGTAGAAGGGTACGAGCAGTACTTC. Its translation: CASRAVEGYEQYF. The full variable domain, rest sourced from reference TRBV2 and TRBJ2-7, is EPEVTQTPSHQVTQMGQEVILRCVPISNHLYFYWYRQILGQKVEFLVSFYNNEISEKSEIFDDQFSVERPDGSNFTLKIRSTKLEDSAMYFCASRAVEGYEQYFGPGTRLTVT.

The chain is built from TRBV6-5 and TRBJ2-3, with 7 nucleotides matching TRBD1. The CDR3 length is 13 residues. CDR1 is MNHEY and CDR2 is SVGAGI in the germline V gene. Trimming removed 6 bases from V and 4 bases from J; junction bases left unmatched: 4. CDR3: CASRKTGADTQYF. DNA of the CDR3: TGTGCCAGCAGAAAAACAGGGGCAGATACGCAGTATTTT.

The CDR3 reads CASSPSSTGNYGYTF. The CDR3 DNA is TGTGCCAGCTCACCCTCTTCGACAGGGAACTATGGCTACACCTTC. The gene calls are TRBV18 and TRBJ1-2; 7 bases agree with TRBD1. The CDR3 totals 15 residues. V lost 3 bases to trimming and J lost 2 bases; unmatched junction nucleotides: 6. CDR1 and CDR2 from the germline V gene are KGHSH and LQKENI.

V is TRBV5-1 and J is TRBJ1-3, with 8 positions matching TRBD1. With V trimmed by 2 bases and J by 0 bases, 1 base remained unmatched. The CDR3 is made up of 15 amino acids. Germline assignment: CDR1 SGHRS and CDR2 YFSETQ. CDR3: CASSFTGGSGNTIYF. As DNA, the CDR3 is TGCGCCAGCAGCTTCACAGGGGGCTCTGGAAACACCATATATTTT.

The CDR3 region has the DNA TGCGCCAGCAGCTTGGGGATATCTAGCGGGGGGCCGTTGGGTATGTCCTACGAGCAGTACTTC. Amino acid sequence: CASSLGISSGGPLGMSYEQYF. The chain has TRBV5-1 and TRBJ2-7, with 11 bases identical to TRBD2. This CDR3 is built from 21 residues. CDR1 is SGHRS and CDR2 is YFSETQ in the germline V gene. Trimming cost V 0 bases and J 1 base; bases outside gene matches: 18. The full variable domain, rest sourced from reference TRBV5-1 and TRBJ2-7, is KAGVTQTPRYLIKTRGQQVTLSCSPISGHRSVSWYQQTPGQGLQFLFEYFSETQRNKGNFPGRFSGRQFSNSRSEMNVSTLELGDSALYLCASSLGISSGGPLGMSYEQYFGPGTRLTVT.

The rearrangement uses TRBV28 and TRBJ1-5; perhaps TRBD1 as D (5 bases). CDR3 length equals 15 residues. V dropped 7 bases and J dropped 3 bases, with 16 bases sitting between them. Germline CDR1 is MDHEN and CDR2 is SYDVKM. The DNA of the CDR3 is TGTGCCAGCATCGGGCAGGGAGCGCCCAATCAGCCCCAGCATTTT. It yields the protein CASIGQGAPNQPQHF.

The count of this clone is one. The gene calls are TRBV4-1 and TRBJ2-5; TRBD2 agrees at 7 bases. V shed 0 bases and J 5 bases; nucleotides not matched to a gene: 6. The germline V gene encodes CDR1 MGHRA and CDR2 YSYEKL. CDR3 length equals 15 residues. CDR3: CASSQDRTSGETQYF. CDR3 nucleotide sequence: TGCGCCAGCAGCCAAGACAGGACTAGTGGCGAGACCCAGTACTTC.

The V call is TRBV2, the J call TRBJ2-7, with D uncertain. Germline CDR1 is SNHLY and CDR2 is FYNNEI. The CDR3 has 12 residues. The V and J ends lost 6 bases and 0 bases respectively, with 6 bases between them. As DNA, the CDR3 is TGTGCCAGCAGCGAGAACTCCTACGAGCAGTACTTC. Residues: CASSENSYEQYF.

The chain uses TRBV18 and TRBJ2-4; D uncertain. From germline, CDR1 is KGHSH and CDR2 LQKENI. Trimming removed 3 bases at V and 5 bases at J, with 8 bases between. The CDR3 has 13 residues. The CDR3 region has the DNA TGTGCCAGCTCACCTGGGGTCCAAAACATTCAGTACTTC. It yields the protein CASSPGVQNIQYF.

The rearrangement uses TRBV28 and TRBJ1-2; 10 nucleotides match TRBD1. V was pared by 9 bases and J by 7 bases, with 8 bases of the junction left unmatched. Per the germline V gene, CDR1 is MDHEN and CDR2 is SYDVKM. The CDR3 is 13 residues long. This CDR3 reads CASVTGGKGGYTF. CDR3 nucleotides: TGTGCCAGTGTGACAGGGGGCAAGGGTGGCTACACCTTC.